This is a list of T cell receptor beta chains from one sample in a study of shared clonotypes between healthy human individuals. Measured with immunoSEQ multiplex PCR; TCRdb has only the in-frame clones, and not every one. The data hold millions of clones, with roughly 93% observed a single time. Input material: naive CD4+ T cells from PBMCs. These receptors all stem from a man younger than 35 in good health. Some clones in this sample may be carry-over from other donors' samples. CDR3s include the opening cysteine and the closing phenylalanine or tryptophan. A D gene is named only where the DNA matches it firmly. Rows may omit the clone size; those that give it use once, few, many or a size class.

D gene,J gene,clone size,V gene,CDR3 DNA,CDR3 protein
TRBD1,TRBJ1-1,-,TRBV4-1,TGCGCCAGCAGCCAAGTAGGGACAGGGCGGGGCACTGAAGCTTTCTTT,CASSQVGTGRGTEAFF
-,TRBJ2-7,once,TRBV11-2,TGTGCCAGCAGCCCAGTCGGACGGCGGTACGAGCAGTACTTC,CASSPVGRRYEQYF
-,TRBJ2-2,-,TRBV6-5,TGTGCCAGCAGTTACTCTCGTACCGGGGAGCTGTTTTTT,CASSYSRTGELFF
-,TRBJ2-3,-,TRBV6-5,TGTGCCAGCAGGGTACTTGGTGGAGCGCAGTATTTT,CASRVLGGAQYF
-,TRBJ1-2,-,TRBV5-1,TGCGCCAGCAGCCCCGGCCCCGCGCAGAATGGCTACACCTTC,CASSPGPAQNGYTF
-,TRBJ2-1,-,TRBV9,TGTGCCAGCAGCGTAGCACCCCTGGTGTCCTACAATGAGCAGTTCTTC,CASSVAPLVSYNEQFF
-,TRBJ1-1,-,TRBV7-6,TGTGCCAGCAGCCCCCCGCGGGCTACTGAAGCTTTCTTT,CASSPPRATEAFF
TRBD1,TRBJ2-7,-,TRBV10-3,TGTGCCACTAAAACGACAGGGTATGAGCAGTACTTC,CATKTTGYEQYF
-,TRBJ2-3,-,TRBV7-6,TGTGCCAGCAGCAAAGCCGGGACATCTACGCCAGATACGCAGTATTTT,CASSKAGTSTPDTQYF
TRBD1,TRBJ1-1,once,TRBV28,TGTGCCAGCAGTTTAATTTCAGGGGGGGTCACTGAAGCTTTCTTT,CASSLISGGVTEAFF
TRBD1,TRBJ2-7,-,TRBV7-6,TGTGCCAGCAGCTCCCCGGGACAGGTCTCCTACGAGCAGTACTTC,CASSSPGQVSYEQYF